This TCR beta chain was found in a study of neurological immune-mediated disorders. Study-wide results and caveats: When grouped phylogenetically, the repertoires of 18 of the 34 multiple sclerosis patients fell together in one related-CDR3 cluster, which is a possible signature.

CDR3 length equals 14 residues. V shed 3 bases and J shed 5 bases, with 17 bases lying between them. CDR1 and CDR2 from the germline V gene are DFQATT and SNEGSKA (reference sequence). In its sample, this clonotype was seen a few times. Its specificity is unknown. Using its own MiXCR run on the 5' RACE reads, TCRdb lists one record per CDR3 protein. The sample has about 59,000 distinct CDR3 sequences, roughly 3.5% seen once; the top ten hold around 3.1%. V is TRBV20-1 and J is TRBJ2-7, with D unresolved. The clonotype comes from a young woman with multiple sclerosis. The sequencing sample was made of PBMCs. CDR3 protein: CSARVAAESDEQYF. The CDR3 DNA sequence: TGCAGTGCTAGGGTGGCGGCCGAGTCGGACGAGCAGTACTTC.